Following are 29 T cell receptor beta chains from one sample sequenced in a study of blood T cell repertoires in COVID-19. TCRdb keeps only in-frame clones here, not all; method: immunoSEQ multiplex PCR. The sample comprises 250,000 to 400,000 clones, about 90% of which are singletons, and about 5% rests with the top ten. Sequencing was carried out using PBMCs or T cells enriched from blood (not recorded which). These receptors were obtained from a woman aged 25 to 39 who had recovered from COVID-19.

V gene TRBV14 combines with J gene TRBJ2-1, with TRBD1 identical over 7 bases. Germline CDR1 and CDR2: SGHDN and FVKESK. This CDR3 spans 18 amino acids. Trimming removed 4 bases from V and 0 bases from J; junction bases left unmatched: 12. CDR3 residues: CASSPGTEIINSYNEQFF. Here the CDR3 DNA reads TGTGCCAGCAGCCCGGGGACAGAAATCATAAACTCCTACAATGAGCAGTTCTTC.

The chain recombines TRBV4-1 with TRBJ2-1; 9 nucleotides line up with TRBD1. The CDR3 spans 16 residues. J gave up 6 bases and V 3 bases, and 9 bases lay outside the gene matches. CDR1 and CDR2 (germline): MGHRA, YSYEKL. CDR3 bases: TGCGCCAGCAGCCAGAGATGGACAGGGGCAATCAATGAGCAGTTCTTC. Encoded protein: CASSQRWTGAINEQFF.

The J gene is TRBJ1-1, the V gene TRBV4-2; 11 bases are shared with TRBD1. CDR1 is LGHNA, CDR2 YNFKEQ, per germline. The CDR3 has 15 amino acids. Trimming removed 6 bases from V and 8 bases from J; junction bases left unmatched: 11. The CDR3 reads CASRQRGDRGFEAFF. DNA for the CDR3: TGTGCCAGCAGACAAAGAGGGGACAGGGGGTTCGAAGCTTTCTTT.

Of note for this clone: The same CDR3 can be traced to other DNA sequences in this sample. The chain employs TRBV6-5 and TRBJ1-1; D is unresolved. The length of the CDR3 is 13 residues. The V gene lost 3 bases and the J gene lost 5 bases, with 10 bases spanning the gap. CDR1 and CDR2 from the germline V gene are MNHEY and SVGAGI. The CDR3 is CASSYSRGTEAFF. Written as DNA, the CDR3 is TGTGCCAGCAGTTATTCCAGAGGAACTGAAGCTTTCTTT.

The chain employs TRBV5-4 and TRBJ2-5; TRBD1 matches 8 bases. Trimming at V came to 5 bases and at J to 5 bases, leaving 5 bases not matched to a gene. Germline loops: CDR1 SGHNT, CDR2 YYREEE (reference sequence). The CDR3 length is 13 residues. The CDR3 DNA reads as TGTGCCAGCAGTCTGACAGGGGTGGAGACCCAGTACTTC. This sequence encodes CASSLTGVETQYF.

The chain is built from TRBV19 and TRBJ2-1, with 11 positions matching TRBD2. Germline V gene sequence: CDR1 LNHDA, CDR2 SQIVND (reference sequence). J gave up 8 bases and V 1 base, and 7 bases lay outside the gene matches. The CDR3 runs to 16 residues. CDR3 DNA: TGTGCCAGTAGTATAGGTAGCGGGGGGGCCTCGGATGAGCAGTTCTTC. Translation: CASSIGSGGASDEQFF.

The rearrangement joins TRBV5-5 to TRBJ2-7; TRBD2 might be the D (6 bases). The germline V gene encodes CDR1 SGHKS and CDR2 YYEKEE (reference sequence). The V and J ends lost 2 bases and 3 bases respectively, with 12 bases between them. This CDR3 has 14 residues. CDR3 in amino acids: CASSLRLAYYEQYF. CDR3 nucleotide sequence: TGTGCCAGCAGCTTAAGGCTAGCGTACTACGAGCAGTACTTC.

V is TRBV3-1 (or the pseudogene TRBV3-2) and J is TRBJ1-2, with TRBD1 identical over 8 bases. The CDR3 is 15 amino acids. V shed 4 bases, J shed 6 bases, and the junction held 10 bases outside the gene matches. From germline, CDR1 is LGHDT and CDR2 YNNKEL (reference sequence). The CDR3 reads CASSLPGGAINGYTF. The CDR3 nucleotides are TGTGCCAGCAGCCTACCAGGGGGCGCGATTAATGGCTACACCTTC.

The V gene is TRBV19, the J gene TRBJ1-2; 8 nucleotides line up with TRBD1. The ends lost 7 bases at V and 5 bases at J; junction bases unmatched: 12. Germline lookup yields CDR1 LNHDA and CDR2 SQIVND (reference sequence). The CDR3 is made up of 15 amino acids. The CDR3 DNA follows: TGTGCCAGTATCTCCGGGACAGGTGGCGTGTATGGCTACACCTTC. Its translation is CASISGTGGVYGYTF.

The chain has TRBV10-3 and TRBJ1-6; the match to TRBD1 covers 8 bases. Per the germline V gene, CDR1 is ENHRY and CDR2 is SYGVKD. The CDR3 spans 15 residues. Trimming at V came to 4 bases and at J to 7 bases, leaving 6 bases not matched to a gene. CDR3 sequence (DNA): TGTGCCATCAGTGTCGGACAGGGAGCCAATTCACCCCTCCACTTT. Its translation: CAISVGQGANSPLHF.

This clone is a singleton in its sample. The gene calls are TRBV5-5 and TRBJ2-7; D might be TRBD1 (6 bases). The CDR3 is 15 amino acids. Trimming removed 7 bases from V and 2 bases from J, with 19 bases in between. The germline CDR1 and CDR2 sequences are SGHKS and YYEKEE (reference sequence). CDR3 coding DNA: TGTGCCAGCCAACACAGGGCCCACGGGGCCTACGAGCAGTACTTC. Its translation is CASQHRAHGAYEQYF.

V and J are TRBV5-6 and TRBJ2-1; TRBD2 is a possible D gene (6 bases). The CDR3 totals 14 residues. Germline V gene sequence: CDR1 SGHDT, CDR2 YYEEEE. The V end lost 7 bases, the J end lost 6 bases, and 17 bases lay between the germline ends. CDR3 bases: TGTGCCAGCGCGGACCTCCCCGGGGGCAATGAGCAGTTCTTC. Protein sequence: CASADLPGGNEQFF. Based on the CDR3 plus reference TRBV5-6 and TRBJ2-1, the full variable domain is DAGVTQSPTHLIKTRGQQVTLRCSPKSGHDTVSWYQQALGQGPQFIFQYYEEEERQRGNFPDRFSGHQFPNYSSELNVNALLLGDSALYLCASADLPGGNEQFFGPGTRLTVL.

This clone appeared once. The gene calls are TRBV25-1 and TRBJ1-2, with D possibly matching TRBD1 (5 bases). This CDR3 spans 15 amino acids. Trimming cost V 2 bases and J 3 bases, with 13 bases left between them. The germline CDR1 and CDR2 sequences are MGHDK and SYGVNS. The CDR3 loop is CASSEGGGGDYGYTF. As DNA, the CDR3 is TGTGCCAGCAGTGAAGGGGGGGGAGGTGACTATGGCTACACCTTC.

This clone was seen once. The chain carries TRBV7-2 and TRBJ2-2, with no clear D. Germline CDR1 reads SGHTA; CDR2 reads FQGNSA. This CDR3 region has 15 residues. V shed 3 bases and J shed 1 base, with 9 bases lying between them. CDR3 nucleotide sequence: TGTGCCAGCAGCTTTTTGCAGGTGAACACCGGGGAGCTGTTTTTT. Translation: CASSFLQVNTGELFF.

The chain employs TRBV30 and TRBJ2-2; the D is unclear. The CDR3 consists of 14 residues. CDR1 is GTSNPN and CDR2 is SVGIG in the germline V gene (reference sequence). Between the trimmed V and J ends, which lost 6 bases and 0 bases, there was a span of 11 bases. CDR3 DNA: TGTGCCTGCCACCCCCCGGCGAACACCGGGGAGCTGTTTTTT. Its translation: CACHPPANTGELFF.

The chain couples TRBV5-1 to TRBJ2-1; D possibly corresponds to TRBD2 (7 bases). V gave up 1 base and J gave up 8 bases, with 10 bases separating them. Germline CDR1 reads SGHRS; CDR2 reads YFSETQ. This CDR3 comprises 13 residues. This CDR3 is CASSLRGADEQFF. DNA of the CDR3: TGCGCCAGCAGCTTGCGGGGGGCCGATGAGCAGTTCTTC.

The chain recombines TRBV5-1 with TRBJ1-2, with 8 bases fitting TRBD1. V gave up 2 bases and J gave up 7 bases; unmatched junction bases: 10. Germline CDR1 SGHRS, CDR2 YFSETQ. CDR3 length: 15 residues. As DNA, the CDR3 is TGCGCCAGCAGCTTCACTCAGGGGGCGCGTGGTGGCTACACCTTC. Protein product: CASSFTQGARGGYTF. Full variable domain (remainder filled in from reference TRBV5-1 and TRBJ1-2): KAGVTQTPRYLIKTRGQQVTLSCSPISGHRSVSWYQQTPGQGLQFLFEYFSETQRNKGNFPGRFSGRQFSNSRSEMNVSTLELGDSALYLCASSFTQGARGGYTFGSGTRLTVV.

This clone was counted a few times. This chain links TRBV6-6 with TRBJ2-1; D perhaps matches TRBD2 (6 bases). The CDR3 spans 12 residues. The V gene lost 6 bases and the J gene lost 8 bases, with 11 bases spanning the gap. The germline gives CDR1 MNHNY, CDR2 SVGAGI (reference sequence). CDR3 sequence (DNA): TGTGCCAGCAGAACTGGGGGGTATGAGCAGTTCTTC. Protein: CASRTGGYEQFF.

The rearrangement links TRBV6-1 to TRBJ2-7, with TRBD2 matching 11 bases. Germline V gene sequence: CDR1 MNHNS, CDR2 SASEGT. The J segment lost 5 bases and the V segment lost 3 bases, leaving 6 bases of the junction unmatched. CDR3 length: 15 amino acids. CDR3 amino acids: CASSDPLAGGDEQYF. The CDR3 DNA reads as TGTGCCAGCAGTGATCCCCTAGCGGGGGGAGACGAGCAGTACTTC.

J is TRBJ1-5 and V is TRBV30; D is ambiguous. V shed 3 bases and J shed 5 bases, with 11 bases lying between them. The length of the CDR3 is 13 residues. Germline-derived CDR1 and CDR2 are GTSNPN and SVGIG (reference sequence). The CDR3 is CAWSPRGDQPQHF. The DNA of the CDR3 is TGTGCCTGGAGCCCCCGGGGAGATCAGCCCCAGCATTTT.

The chain employs TRBV30 and TRBJ2-3, with TRBD1 matching 7 bases. V was pared by 1 base and J by 0 bases, with 4 bases of the junction left unmatched. Germline values: CDR1 GTSNPN, CDR2 SVGIG (reference sequence). This CDR3 contains 15 residues. CDR3 amino acids: CAWSEGASSTDTQYF. CDR3 sequence (DNA): TGTGCCTGGAGTGAGGGGGCTTCAAGCACAGATACGCAGTATTTT.

This clone occurred a few times. In nucleotides, the CDR3 is TGTGCCAGCAGCGTTAGGGACAGGGCGGCCAAAAACATTCAGTACTTC. Its protein is CASSVRDRAAKNIQYF. The chain uses TRBV11-3 and TRBJ2-4; 9 bases line up with TRBD1. The CDR3 contains 16 residues. V lost 5 bases and J lost 1; bases outside the gene matches: 6. CDR1 SGHNT and CDR2 YENEEA come from the germline V gene. The variable domain in full, with the rest retrieved from reference TRBV11-3 and TRBJ2-4, is EAGVVQSPRYKIIEKKQPVAFWCNPISGHNTLYWYLQNLGQGPELLIRYENEEAVDDSQLPKDRFSAERLKGVDSTLKIQPAELGDSAVYLCASSVRDRAAKNIQYFGAGTRLSVL.

On this clone: The same CDR3 is also encoded by other DNA sequences in this sample. The chain has TRBV19 and TRBJ1-3; D uncertain. Germline V gives CDR1 LNHDA, CDR2 SQIVND (reference sequence). V gave up 3 bases and J gave up 0 bases, with 3 bases separating them. The CDR3 length is 13 residues. This CDR3 is CASSIRSGNTIYF. As DNA, the CDR3 is TGTGCCAGTAGTATCCGCTCTGGAAACACCATATATTTT. Filled out from reference TRBV19 and TRBJ1-3, the complete variable domain reads DGGITQSPKYLFRKEGQNVTLSCEQNLNHDAMYWYRQDPGQGLRLIYYSQIVNDFQKGDIAEGYSVSREKKESFPLTVTSAQKNPTAFYLCASSIRSGNTIYFGEGSWLTVV.

This clone appeared a few times. The chain has TRBV18 and TRBJ1-3; 7 bases are a match to TRBD1. Germline CDR1 and CDR2: KGHSH and LQKENI. Trimming at V came to 1 base and at J to 8 bases, leaving 8 bases not matched to a gene. This CDR3 contains 15 residues. CDR3 coding DNA: TGTGCCAGCTCACCACAGACAGGGAGCATGTACACCATATATTTT. Its translation: CASSPQTGSMYTIYF.

The CDR3 DNA reads TGTGCCAGCAGCTTAGGAGCGGGGGAGGATGAGCAGTTCTTC. It yields the protein CASSLGAGEDEQFF. This chain links TRBV11-3 with TRBJ2-1, with TRBD2 matching over 8 bases. Germline assignment: CDR1 SGHNT and CDR2 YENEEA. This CDR3 spans 14 amino acids. The junction had 4 bases not matched to a gene; V was cut back by 1 base and J by 8 bases.

This clone occurred a few times. The chain's CDR3 is CASSLSINTAPGEQFF. Written as DNA, the CDR3 is TGTGCCAGCAGCTTATCTATCAACACTGCGCCGGGTGAGCAGTTCTTC. This chain joins TRBV11-2 and TRBJ2-1; D ambiguous. Trimming took off 2 bases at V and 9 bases at J, with 20 bases between the two ends. CDR3 size: 16 residues. Germline lookup yields CDR1 SGHAT and CDR2 FQNNGV.

CDR3 bases: TGTGCCAGCAGCCAAGGGACAGGGGGAGACTATGGCTACACCTTC. Translated, it gives CASSQGTGGDYGYTF. The V and J genes are TRBV3-1 (or the pseudogene TRBV3-2) and TRBJ1-2; TRBD1 matches 10 bases. The CDR3 contains 15 residues. Unmatched junction bases numbered 2, after V lost 1 base and J lost 3 bases. The germline V gene has CDR1 LGHDT and CDR2 YNNKEL (reference sequence).

Of note for this clone: Its ends do not fully match the called genes, so a read error is possible. The chain employs TRBV13 and TRBJ2-7, with TRBD2 identical over 8 bases. The CDR3 covers 16 residues. CDR1 and CDR2 (germline): PRHDT, FYEKMQ (reference sequence). The CDR3 protein is CTSSLLSTGGTYEQYF. DNA of the CDR3: TGTACCAGCAGCCTTCTCTCGACGGGAGGGACCTACGAGCAGTACTTC.

The chain uses TRBV3-1 (or the pseudogene TRBV3-2) and TRBJ2-7, with 9 bases lining up with TRBD2. The CDR3 is 15 amino acids. The V segment lost 0 bases and the J segment 6 bases; nucleotides outside the gene matches: 6. CDR1 is LGHDT and CDR2 is YNNKEL in the germline V gene (reference sequence). The CDR3 protein is CASSQEGGGAPEQYF. For the CDR3, the DNA is TGTGCCAGCAGCCAAGAAGGCGGGGGGGCACCCGAGCAGTACTTC.